Below are 4 T cell receptor beta chains sequenced from a single sample in a study of blood T cell repertoires in COVID-19. The data were produced by immunoSEQ multiplex PCR, yet TCRdb's version contains in-frame clones alone and is incomplete. The repertoire holds fewer than 90,000 clones, with 80% to 90% as singletons. Input material: peripheral blood. Receptors originate from a woman over 75 with active or convalescent COVID-19.

This sequence joins TRBV29-1 and TRBJ1-1, with 9 bases that match TRBD1. CDR1 is SQVTM and CDR2 is ANQGSEA in the germline V gene. This CDR3 spans 14 amino acids. V lost 6 bases and J lost 8; bases outside the gene matches: 13. The CDR3: CSVTRTGAGREAFF. CDR3 nucleotides: TGCAGCGTGACCCGGACAGGGGCGGGAAGGGAAGCTTTCTTT.

This chain connects TRBV5-1 to TRBJ2-1; D may be TRBD2 (5 bases). In germline, CDR1 is SGHRS, CDR2 YFSETQ. The V end was cut by 2 bases, the J end by 1 base, with 7 bases between. CDR3 length: 14 amino acids. CDR3 protein: CASSLPGSYNEQFF. CDR3 nucleotide sequence: TGCGCCAGCAGCTTACCGGGGTCCTACAATGAGCAGTTCTTC.

The chain joins TRBV29-1 to TRBJ2-6; perhaps TRBD2 as D (6 bases). The V end lost 4 bases, the J end lost 5 bases, and 24 bases lay between the germline ends. The CDR3 contains 18 residues. Germline CDR1 reads SQVTM; CDR2 reads ANQGSEA. The CDR3 spells CSVAARLGIQSRANVLTF. CDR3 nucleotides: TGCAGCGTTGCAGCCAGACTAGGCATACAAAGTCGGGCCAACGTCCTGACTTTC.

This rearrangement joins TRBV2 to TRBJ2-7, with a weak D call TRBD2 (5 bases). Germline loops: CDR1 SNHLY, CDR2 FYNNEI. The length of the CDR3 is 13 residues. V gave up 7 bases and J gave up 6 bases, with 16 bases separating them. CDR3 coding DNA: TGTGCCAGCAAACCTGGGGTTCGGGGCGAGCAGTACTTC. This sequence encodes CASKPGVRGEQYF.